This T cell receptor (beta chain) was retrieved from a study of T cell responses to AZD1222 COVID-19 vaccine. Using immunoSEQ multiplex PCR, the repertoire was profiled, and TCRdb retains in-frame clones only, with some absent. The repertoire holds roughly 140,000 clones, with 90% to 95% as singletons. The ends were cut back, 3 bases at V and 5 bases at J, with 19 bases in the middle. Germline V gene data show CDR1 as SGHTA and CDR2 as FQGNSA. CDR3 size: 16 residues. Material: peripheral blood, obtained on day 0 of AZD1222 vaccination. V usage is TRBV7-2 and J usage is TRBJ2-5, with a possible D match to TRBD2 (6 bases). The sequence came from an adult in good health. The CDR3 coding sequence is TGTGCCAGCAGCTTTCCTCGTTCTGGGACTGGGGAGACCCAGTACTTC. The encoded protein is CASSFPRSGTGETQYF.